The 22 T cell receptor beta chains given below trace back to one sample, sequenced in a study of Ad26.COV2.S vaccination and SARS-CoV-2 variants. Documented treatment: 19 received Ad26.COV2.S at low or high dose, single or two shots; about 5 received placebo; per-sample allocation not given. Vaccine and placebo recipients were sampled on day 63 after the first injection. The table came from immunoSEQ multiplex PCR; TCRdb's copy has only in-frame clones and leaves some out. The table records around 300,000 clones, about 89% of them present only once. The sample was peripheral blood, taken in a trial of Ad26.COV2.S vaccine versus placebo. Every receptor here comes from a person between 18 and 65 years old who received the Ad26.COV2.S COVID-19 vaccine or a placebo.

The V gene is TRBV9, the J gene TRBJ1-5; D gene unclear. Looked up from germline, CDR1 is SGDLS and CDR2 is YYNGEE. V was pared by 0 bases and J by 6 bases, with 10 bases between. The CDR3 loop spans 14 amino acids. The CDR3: CASSVGGYGQPQHF. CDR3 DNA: TGTGCCAGCAGCGTAGGCGGATATGGTCAGCCCCAGCATTTT.

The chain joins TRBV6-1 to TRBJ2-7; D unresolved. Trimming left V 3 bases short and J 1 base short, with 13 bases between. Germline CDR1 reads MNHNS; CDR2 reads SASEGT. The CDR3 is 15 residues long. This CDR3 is CASSDTVSTSYEQYF. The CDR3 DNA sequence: TGTGCCAGCAGTGATACGGTATCGACGTCCTACGAGCAGTACTTC.

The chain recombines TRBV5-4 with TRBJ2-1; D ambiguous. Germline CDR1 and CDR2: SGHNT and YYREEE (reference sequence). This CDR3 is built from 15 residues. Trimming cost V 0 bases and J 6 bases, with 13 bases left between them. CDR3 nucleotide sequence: TGTGCCAGCAGCTTGGGAGAGATCCAGTTCAATGAGCAGTTCTTC. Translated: CASSLGEIQFNEQFF. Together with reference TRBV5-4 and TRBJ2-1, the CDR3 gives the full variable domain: ETGVTQSPTHLIKTRGQQVTLRCSSQSGHNTVSWYQQALGQGPQFIFQYYREEENGRGNFPPRFSGLQFPNYSSELNVNALELDDSALYLCASSLGEIQFNEQFFGPGTRLTVL.

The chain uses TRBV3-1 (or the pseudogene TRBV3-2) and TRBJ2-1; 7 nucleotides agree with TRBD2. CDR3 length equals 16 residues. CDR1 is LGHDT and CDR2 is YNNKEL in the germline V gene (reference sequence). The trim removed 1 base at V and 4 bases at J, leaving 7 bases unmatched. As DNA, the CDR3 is TGTGCCAGCAGCCAAGTCCCGGGACTACATTACAATGAGCAGTTCTTC. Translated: CASSQVPGLHYNEQFF.

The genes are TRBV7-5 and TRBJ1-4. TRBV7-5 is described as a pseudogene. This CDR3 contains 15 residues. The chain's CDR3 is CARSSPGITNEKLFF. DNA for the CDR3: TGTGCCAGAAGCTCCCCGGGAATCACTAATGAAAAACTGTTTTTT.

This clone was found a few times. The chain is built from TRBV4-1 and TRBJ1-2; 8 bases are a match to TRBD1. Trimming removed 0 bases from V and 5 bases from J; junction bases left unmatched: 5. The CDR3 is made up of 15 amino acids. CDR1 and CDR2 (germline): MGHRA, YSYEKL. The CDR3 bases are TGCGCCAGCAGCCAAGACTCAGGGGGCTGGTATGGCTACACCTTC. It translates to CASSQDSGGWYGYTF.

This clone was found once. The CDR3 bases are TGTGCCAGCAGCTATAGTAGGGGGGCCTACAATGAGCAGTTCTTC. This encodes CASSYSRGAYNEQFF. The V and J genes are TRBV11-3 and TRBJ2-1, with D perhaps being TRBD1 or TRBD2 (6 bases each). V lost 4 bases and J 2 bases, leaving 12 bases between the germline ends. This CDR3 region has 15 residues. CDR1 and CDR2 (germline): SGHNT, YENEEA. Filled out from reference TRBV11-3 and TRBJ2-1, the complete variable domain reads EAGVVQSPRYKIIEKKQPVAFWCNPISGHNTLYWYLQNLGQGPELLIRYENEEAVDDSQLPKDRFSAERLKGVDSTLKIQPAELGDSAVYLCASSYSRGAYNEQFFGPGTRLTVL.

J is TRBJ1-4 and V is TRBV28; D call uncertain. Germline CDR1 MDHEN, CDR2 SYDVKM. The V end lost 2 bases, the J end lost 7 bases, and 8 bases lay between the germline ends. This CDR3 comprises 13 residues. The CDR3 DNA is TGTGCCAGCAGTTTAATGGATCCTGAAAAACTGTTTTTT. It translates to CASSLMDPEKLFF. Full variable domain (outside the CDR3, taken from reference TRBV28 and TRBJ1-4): DVKVTQSSRYLVKRTGEKVFLECVQDMDHENMFWYRQDPGLGLRLIYFSYDVKMKEKGDIPEGYSVSREKKERFSLILESASTNQTSMYLCASSLMDPEKLFFGSGTQLSVL.

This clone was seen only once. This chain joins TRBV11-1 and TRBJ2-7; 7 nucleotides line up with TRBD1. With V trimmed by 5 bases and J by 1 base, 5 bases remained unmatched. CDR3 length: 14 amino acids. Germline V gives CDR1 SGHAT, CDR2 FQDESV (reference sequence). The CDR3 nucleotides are TGTGCCAGCAGCCAGGACAGGACTTCCTACGAGCAGTACTTC. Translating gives CASSQDRTSYEQYF.

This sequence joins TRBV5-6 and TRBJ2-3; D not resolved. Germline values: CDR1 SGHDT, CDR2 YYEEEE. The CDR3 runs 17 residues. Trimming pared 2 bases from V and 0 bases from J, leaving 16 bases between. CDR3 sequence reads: CASSLTLDNPSTDTQYF. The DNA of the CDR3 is TGTGCCAGCAGCTTAACCCTAGATAATCCTAGCACAGATACGCAGTATTTT.

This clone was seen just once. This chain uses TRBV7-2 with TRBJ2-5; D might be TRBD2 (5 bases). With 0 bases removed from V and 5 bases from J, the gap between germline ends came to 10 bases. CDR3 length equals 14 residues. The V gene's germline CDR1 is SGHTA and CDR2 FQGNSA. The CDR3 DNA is TGTGCCAGCAGCTTAGCGGGATCGGGGGAGACCCAGTACTTC. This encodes CASSLAGSGETQYF.

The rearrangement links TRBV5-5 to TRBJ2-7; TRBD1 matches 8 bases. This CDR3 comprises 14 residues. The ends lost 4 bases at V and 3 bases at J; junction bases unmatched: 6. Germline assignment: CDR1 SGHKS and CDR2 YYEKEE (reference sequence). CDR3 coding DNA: TGTGCCAGCAGCGCGGACAGGGTTATCTACGAGCAGTACTTC. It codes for CASSADRVIYEQYF.

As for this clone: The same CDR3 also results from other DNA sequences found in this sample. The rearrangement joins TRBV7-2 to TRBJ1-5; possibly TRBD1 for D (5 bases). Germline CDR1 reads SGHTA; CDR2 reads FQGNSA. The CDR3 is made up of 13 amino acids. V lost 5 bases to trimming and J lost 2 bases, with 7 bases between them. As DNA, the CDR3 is TGTGCCAGCAGCCCACAGGGCAATCAGCCCCAGCATTTT. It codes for CASSPQGNQPQHF.

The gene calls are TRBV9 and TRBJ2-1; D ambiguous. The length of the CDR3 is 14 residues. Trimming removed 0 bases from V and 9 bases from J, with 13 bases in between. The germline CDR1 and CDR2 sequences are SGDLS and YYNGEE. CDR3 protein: CASSVATPGVEQFF. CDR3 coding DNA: TGTGCCAGCAGCGTAGCTACTCCAGGAGTTGAGCAGTTCTTC. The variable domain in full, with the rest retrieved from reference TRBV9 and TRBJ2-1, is DSGVTQTPKHLITATGQRVTLRCSPRSGDLSVYWYQQSLDQGLQFLIQYYNGEERAKGNILERFSAQQFPDLHSELNLSSLELGDSALYFCASSVATPGVEQFFGPGTRLTVL.

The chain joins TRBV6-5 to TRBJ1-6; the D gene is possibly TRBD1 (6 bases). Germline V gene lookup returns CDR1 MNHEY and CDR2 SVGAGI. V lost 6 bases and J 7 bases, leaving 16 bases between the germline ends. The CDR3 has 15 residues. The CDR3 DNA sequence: TGTGCCAGCAGCTTTGGACAGCGGAAAAATTCACCCCTCCACTTT. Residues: CASSFGQRKNSPLHF.

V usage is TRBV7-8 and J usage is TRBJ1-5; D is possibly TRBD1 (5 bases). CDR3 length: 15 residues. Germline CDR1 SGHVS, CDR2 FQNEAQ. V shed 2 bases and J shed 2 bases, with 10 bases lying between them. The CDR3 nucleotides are TGTGCCAGCAGCTTAAGGGAAGGGGGCAATCAGCCCCAGCATTTT. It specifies CASSLREGGNQPQHF.

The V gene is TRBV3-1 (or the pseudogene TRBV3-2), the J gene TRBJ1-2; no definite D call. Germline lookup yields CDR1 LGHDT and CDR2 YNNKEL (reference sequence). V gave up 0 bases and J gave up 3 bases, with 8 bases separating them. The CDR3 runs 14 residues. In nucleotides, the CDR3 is TGTGCCAGCAGCCAAGATCCGGCGCACTATGGCTACACCTTC. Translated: CASSQDPAHYGYTF.

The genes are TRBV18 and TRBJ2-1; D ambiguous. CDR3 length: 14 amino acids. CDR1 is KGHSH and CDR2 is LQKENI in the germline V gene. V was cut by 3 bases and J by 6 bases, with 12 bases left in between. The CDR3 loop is CASSPHVGVNEQFF. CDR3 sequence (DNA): TGTGCCAGCTCACCCCATGTGGGTGTCAATGAGCAGTTCTTC.

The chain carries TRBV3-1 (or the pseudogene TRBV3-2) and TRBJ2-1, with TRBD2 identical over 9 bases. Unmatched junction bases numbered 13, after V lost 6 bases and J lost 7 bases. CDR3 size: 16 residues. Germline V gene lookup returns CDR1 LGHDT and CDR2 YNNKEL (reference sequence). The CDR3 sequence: CASSYSSGRSGNEQFF. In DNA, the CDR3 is TGTGCCAGCAGTTACTCCAGCGGGAGGTCTGGGAATGAGCAGTTCTTC.

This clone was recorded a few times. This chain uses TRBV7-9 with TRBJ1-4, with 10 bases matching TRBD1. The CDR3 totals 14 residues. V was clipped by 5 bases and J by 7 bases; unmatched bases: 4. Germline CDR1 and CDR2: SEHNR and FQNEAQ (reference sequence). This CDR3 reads CASSPGQGTEKLFF. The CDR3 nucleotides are TGTGCCAGCAGCCCGGGACAGGGGACTGAAAAACTGTTTTTT.

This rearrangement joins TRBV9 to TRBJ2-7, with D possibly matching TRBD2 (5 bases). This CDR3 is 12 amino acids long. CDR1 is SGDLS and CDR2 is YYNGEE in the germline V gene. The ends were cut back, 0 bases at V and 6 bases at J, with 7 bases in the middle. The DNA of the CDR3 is TGTGCCAGCAGCGTAGACCGGGGCGAGCAGTACTTC. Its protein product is CASSVDRGEQYF.

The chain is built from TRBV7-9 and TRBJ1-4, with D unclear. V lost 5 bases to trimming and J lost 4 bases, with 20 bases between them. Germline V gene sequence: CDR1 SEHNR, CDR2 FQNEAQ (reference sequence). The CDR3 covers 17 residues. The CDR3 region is CASSHRSGSGVNEKLFF. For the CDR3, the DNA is TGTGCCAGCAGCCATCGGTCTGGGAGCGGTGTTAATGAAAAACTGTTTTTT.